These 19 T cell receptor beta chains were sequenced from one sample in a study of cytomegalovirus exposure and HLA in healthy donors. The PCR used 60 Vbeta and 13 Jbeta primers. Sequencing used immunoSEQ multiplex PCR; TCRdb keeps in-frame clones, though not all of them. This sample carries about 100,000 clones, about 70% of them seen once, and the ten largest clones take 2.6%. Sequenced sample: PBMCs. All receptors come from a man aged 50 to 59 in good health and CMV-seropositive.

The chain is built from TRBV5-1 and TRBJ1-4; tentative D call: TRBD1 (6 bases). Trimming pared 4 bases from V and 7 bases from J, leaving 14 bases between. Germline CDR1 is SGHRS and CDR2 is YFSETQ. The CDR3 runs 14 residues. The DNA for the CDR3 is TGCGCCAGCAGCACAGACCAAGGGGGTGAAAAACTGTTTTTT. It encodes CASSTDQGGEKLFF.

The CDR3: CASSSYLDRVGHGYTF. The CDR3 DNA reads as TGTGCCAGCAGCTCCTACCTCGACCGCGTTGGGCATGGCTACACCTTC. The chain recombines TRBV13 with TRBJ1-2; D is unresolved. Trimming pared 4 bases from V and 6 bases from J, leaving 21 bases between. This CDR3 spans 16 amino acids. Germline CDR1 PRHDT, CDR2 FYEKMQ (reference sequence).

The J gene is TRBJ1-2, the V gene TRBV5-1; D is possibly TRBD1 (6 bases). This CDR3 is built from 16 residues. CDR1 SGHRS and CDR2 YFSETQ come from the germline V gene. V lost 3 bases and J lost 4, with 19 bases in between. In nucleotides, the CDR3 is TGCGCCAGCAGCTCCAGCGAGATGGACAGAAGCTATGGCTACACCTTC. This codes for CASSSSEMDRSYGYTF.

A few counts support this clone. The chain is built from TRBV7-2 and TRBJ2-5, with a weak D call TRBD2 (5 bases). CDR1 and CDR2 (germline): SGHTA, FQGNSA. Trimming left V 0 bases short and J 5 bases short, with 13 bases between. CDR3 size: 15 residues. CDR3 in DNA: TGTGCCAGCAGCTTAGCGAGAGGGCCGTGGGAGACCCAGTACTTC. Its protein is CASSLARGPWETQYF.

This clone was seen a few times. CDR3 bases: TGTGCCAGCAGTGGGGGCCAGGGTATCAGCTCTGGGGCCAACGTCCTGACTTTC. Encoded protein: CASSGGQGISSGANVLTF. The chain combines TRBV2 with TRBJ2-6; TRBD1 might be the D (5 bases). V shed 4 bases and J shed 0 bases, with 16 bases lying between them. The V gene's germline CDR1 is SNHLY and CDR2 FYNNEI. This CDR3 is 18 amino acids long.

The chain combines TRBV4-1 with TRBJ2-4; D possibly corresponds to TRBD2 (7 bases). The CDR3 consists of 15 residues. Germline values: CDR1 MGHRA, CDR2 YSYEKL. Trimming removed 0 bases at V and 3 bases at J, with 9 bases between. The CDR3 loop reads CASSQDGGRKNIQYF. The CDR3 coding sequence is TGCGCCAGCAGCCAAGACGGGGGGCGCAAAAACATTCAGTACTTC.

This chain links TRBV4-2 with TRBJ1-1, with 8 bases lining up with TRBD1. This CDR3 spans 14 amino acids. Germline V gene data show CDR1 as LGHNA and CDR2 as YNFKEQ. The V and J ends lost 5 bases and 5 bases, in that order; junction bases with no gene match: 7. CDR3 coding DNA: TGTGCCAGCAGCACCAGGGGGCGAAATACTGAAGCTTTCTTT. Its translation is CASSTRGRNTEAFF.

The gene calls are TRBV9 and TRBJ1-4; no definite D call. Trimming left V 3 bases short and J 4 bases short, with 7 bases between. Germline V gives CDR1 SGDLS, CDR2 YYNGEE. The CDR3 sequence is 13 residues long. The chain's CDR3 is CASSGHVNEKLFF. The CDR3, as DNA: TGTGCCAGCAGCGGACACGTTAATGAAAAACTGTTTTTT.

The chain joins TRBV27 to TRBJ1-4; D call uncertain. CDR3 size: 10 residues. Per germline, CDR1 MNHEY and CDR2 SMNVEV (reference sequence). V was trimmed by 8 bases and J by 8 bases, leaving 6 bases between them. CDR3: CASGREKLFF. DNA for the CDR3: TGTGCCAGCGGGCGAGAAAAACTGTTTTTT.

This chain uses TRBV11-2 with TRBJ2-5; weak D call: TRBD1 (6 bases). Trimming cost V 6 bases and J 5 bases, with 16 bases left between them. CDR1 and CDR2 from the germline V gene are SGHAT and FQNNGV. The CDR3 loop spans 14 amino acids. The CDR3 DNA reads TGTGCCAGCAGTCCCCTTAGGGGGTGGGAGACCCAGTACTTC. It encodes CASSPLRGWETQYF.

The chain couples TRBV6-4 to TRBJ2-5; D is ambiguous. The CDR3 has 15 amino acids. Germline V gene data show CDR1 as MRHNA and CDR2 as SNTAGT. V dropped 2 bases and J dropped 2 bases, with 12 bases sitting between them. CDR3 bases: TGTGCCAGCAGTGACCCCCCCCGTAGACAAGAGACCCAGTACTTC. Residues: CASSDPPRRQETQYF.

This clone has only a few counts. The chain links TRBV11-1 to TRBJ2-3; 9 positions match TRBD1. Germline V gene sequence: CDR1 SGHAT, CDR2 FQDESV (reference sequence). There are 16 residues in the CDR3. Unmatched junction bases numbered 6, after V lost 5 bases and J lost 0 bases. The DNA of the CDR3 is TGTGCCAGCAGCAAGACAGGGGGATCTAGCACAGATACGCAGTATTTT. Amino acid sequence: CASSKTGGSSTDTQYF.

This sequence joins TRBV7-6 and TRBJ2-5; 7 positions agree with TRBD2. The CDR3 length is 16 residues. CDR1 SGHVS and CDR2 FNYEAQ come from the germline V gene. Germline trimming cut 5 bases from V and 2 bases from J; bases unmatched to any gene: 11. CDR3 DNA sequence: TGTGCCAGCAGCCCAGTTTCGGGGGGAAGACAAGAGACCCAGTACTTC. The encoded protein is CASSPVSGGRQETQYF.

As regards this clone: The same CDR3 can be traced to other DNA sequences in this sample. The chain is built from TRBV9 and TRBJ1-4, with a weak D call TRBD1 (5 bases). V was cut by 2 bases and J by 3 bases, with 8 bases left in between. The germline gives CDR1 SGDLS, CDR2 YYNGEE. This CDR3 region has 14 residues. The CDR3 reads CASSVGQSNEKLFF. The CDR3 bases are TGTGCCAGCAGCGTGGGGCAGTCTAATGAAAAACTGTTTTTT.

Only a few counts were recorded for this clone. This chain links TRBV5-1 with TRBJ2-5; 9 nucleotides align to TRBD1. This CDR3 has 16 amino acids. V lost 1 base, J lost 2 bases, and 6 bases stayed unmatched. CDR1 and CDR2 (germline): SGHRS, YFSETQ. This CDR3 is CASSLTGGAVQETQYF. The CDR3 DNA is TGCGCCAGCAGCTTGACAGGGGGCGCCGTACAAGAGACCCAGTACTTC.

The CDR3 is CSVKQGARSYEQYF. CDR3 DNA: TGCAGCGTTAAACAGGGGGCTCGATCCTACGAGCAGTACTTC. The rearrangement joins TRBV29-1 to TRBJ2-7; TRBD1 matches at 9 bases. With 5 bases clipped from V and 1 base from J, the junction kept 6 bases outside the gene matches. The CDR3 sequence is 14 residues long. Germline V gene data show CDR1 as SQVTM and CDR2 as ANQGSEA.

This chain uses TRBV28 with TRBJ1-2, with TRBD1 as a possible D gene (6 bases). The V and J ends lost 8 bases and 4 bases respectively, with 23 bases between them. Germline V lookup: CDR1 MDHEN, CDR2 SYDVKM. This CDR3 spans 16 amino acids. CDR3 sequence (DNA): TGTGCCAGCGACTGGACAGCCTCGAACGAGCTCTATGGCTACACCTTC. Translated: CASDWTASNELYGYTF.

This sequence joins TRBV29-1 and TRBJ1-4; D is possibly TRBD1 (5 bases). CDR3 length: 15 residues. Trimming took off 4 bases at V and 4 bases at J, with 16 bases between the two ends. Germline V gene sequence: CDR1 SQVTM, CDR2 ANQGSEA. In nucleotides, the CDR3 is TGCAGCGTTGGGCCCTCCGCCGGGGGTAATGAAAAACTGTTTTTT. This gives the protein CSVGPSAGGNEKLFF. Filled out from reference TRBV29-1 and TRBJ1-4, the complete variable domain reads SAVISQKPSRDICQRGTSLTIQCQVDSQVTMMFWYRQQPGQSLTLIATANQGSEATYESGFVIDKFPISRPNLTFSTLTVSNMSPEDSSIYLCSVGPSAGGNEKLFFGSGTQLSVL.

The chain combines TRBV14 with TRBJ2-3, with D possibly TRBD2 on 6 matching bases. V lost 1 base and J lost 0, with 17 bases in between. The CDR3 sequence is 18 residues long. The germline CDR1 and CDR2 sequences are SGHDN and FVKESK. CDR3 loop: CASSQGIHSGSSTDTQYF. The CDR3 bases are TGTGCCAGCAGCCAAGGAATTCATAGCGGCTCTAGCACAGATACGCAGTATTTT.